This T cell receptor beta chain is from a study of shared clonotypes between healthy human individuals. Study-level findings and limits: Estimated richness values were generally larger in naive subsets than in memory subsets.

Turning to this clone: What it recognizes is unknown.

The data were produced by immunoSEQ multiplex PCR, yet TCRdb's version contains in-frame clones alone and is incomplete. The sample has approximately 530,000 clones; roughly 95% are singletons. Per the germline V gene, CDR1 is MRHNA and CDR2 is SNTAGT. V dropped 9 bases and J dropped 7; count of bases not matched to a gene: 9. CDR3 length: 13 amino acids. The split of CD4+ cells yielded CD45RA+ naive and CD45RA-negative memory subsets. Sequencing input: naive CD4+ T cells sorted from blood. Subset denoted: CD45RA+ positively selected. The V and J genes are TRBV6-4 and TRBJ1-5, with TRBD1 matching over 7 bases. This TCR was sampled from a woman aged 25 to 39 in good health. CDR3 residues: CARHYDRVQPQHF. The CDR3 nucleotides read TGTGCCAGACACTACGACAGGGTCCAGCCCCAGCATTTT.